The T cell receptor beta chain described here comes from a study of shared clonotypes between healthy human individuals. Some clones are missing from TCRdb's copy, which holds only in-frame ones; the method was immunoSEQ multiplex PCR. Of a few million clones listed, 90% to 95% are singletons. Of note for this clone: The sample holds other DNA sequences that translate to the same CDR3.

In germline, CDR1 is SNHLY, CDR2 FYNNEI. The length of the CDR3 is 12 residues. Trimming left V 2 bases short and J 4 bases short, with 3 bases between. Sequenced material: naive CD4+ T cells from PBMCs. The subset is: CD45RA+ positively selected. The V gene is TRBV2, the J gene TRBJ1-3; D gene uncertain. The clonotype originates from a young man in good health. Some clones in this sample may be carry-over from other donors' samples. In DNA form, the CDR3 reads TGTGCCAGCAGTGAAACAGGAAACACCATATATTTT. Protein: CASSETGNTIYF.